The sequence of this TCR beta chain was determined in a study of blood T cell repertoires in COVID-19 (dated by TCRdb to about 2020). Background on the whole study: The collaborator samples originated in the United States, Italy and Spain and spanned the acute and convalescent phases of COVID-19. The material from the prospective study consisted of cDNA or gDNA derived from T cells, B-cell-depleted T cells, or PBMCs. The dataset comprised deeply sampled blood TCRbeta repertoires from subjects exposed to, actively infected with, or recovered from COVID-19. The repertoires were released in a freely available public database intended as a resource for research on the immune response to SARS-CoV-2. Samples came from the ongoing ImmuneRACE study (first 160 participants) plus 1,254 subjects from 6 global collaborators. Sample metadata almost always included a de-identified subject ID, COVID-19 status, age in years and sex. Where available, HLA class I and class II types were obtained from metadata supplied by the sample provider rather than from assay-based typing.

The full study reports these points: The quantity of clinical and demographic metadata differed by source and by participant and was supplied without curation.

On this clone: Which antigen it targets is not known. No quality values exist for individual bases; no much larger clone is one base distant.

At one collaborating source in Seattle, patients were enrolled during active infection and were followed longitudinally through the course of disease. The collaborating institutions used their own protocols to collect whole blood in K2EDTA tubes. For TCRbeta analysis, collaborator samples were shipped as frozen whole blood, as isolated PBMCs, or as DNA extracted from either sample type. The immunoSEQ Assay, a bias-controlled multiplex PCR, was used to amplify TCRbeta CDR3 regions from genomic DNA. Per the source publication's procedure: Within the assay, amplification of reference gene primers was used to estimate how many nucleated cells each sample contained. To quantify the absolute abundance of each unique TCRbeta CDR3 rearrangement, sequence reads were collapsed and filtered. For each sample, productive Simpson clonality was calculated as the square root of Simpson's diversity index over productive rearrangements. This immuneACCESS table, as held by TCRdb, lists in-frame sequences with V and J called but not all clones. Of the missing ones, under half trace to an unresolved V gene in checked studies; the others have no known cause. V and J calls and clone size are those listed in that table; D and trimming were worked out from the DNA. In all, the sample holds 350,000 to 450,000 clones, and about 88% of those were seen once. The top ten clones comprise roughly 1.6% of the sample.

This TCR came from a woman aged 35 to 49 with COVID-19, enrolled during active disease. The material sequenced was peripheral blood.

The CDR3 has the sequence CASSEAGGTPEGHEQYF. The base sequence is TGTGCCAGCAGTGAAGCCGGGGGGACACCGGAAGGTCACGAGCAGTACTTC. The receptor chain draws on TRBV2 and TRBJ2-7; TRBD2 is perhaps the D gene, given 7 matching bases. Trimming costs V 0 bases and J 5 bases, and their ends lie 20 bases apart. The germline V gene supplies CDR1 SNHLY and CDR2 FYNNEI. The CDR3 covers 17 residues, taking in both the cysteine and the phenylalanine. Left in the record is the CDR3 DNA by itself, 51 bases read in frame from the first base.